Presented here are 9 T cell receptor beta chains from one specimen sequenced in a study of T cell repertoires in cytomegalovirus infection. TCRdb re-analysed the reads in MiXCR, keeping a single row per CDR3 protein. The sample carries 69,000 or so distinct CDR3 sequences, about 26% recorded once. These TCRs are of unknown antigen specificity. Specimen: CD8+ T cells from cultured PBMCs, collected from culture after CMV antigen stimulation. These TCRs come from a human donor in good health (CMV status not recorded). Some clones in this sample may be carry-over from other donors' samples.

The chain links TRBV16 to TRBJ1-4; possibly TRBD1 for D (6 bases). Germline CDR1 reads KGHSY; CDR2 reads FQNENV. V was shortened by 3 bases and J by 5 bases, with 16 bases between the two germline ends. The CDR3 is 16 amino acids. DNA for the CDR3: TGTGCCAGCAGCCAGCAGACAGGCTGGACCAATGAAAAACTGTTTTTT. This codes for CASSQQTGWTNEKLFF.

This clonotype was seen at least ten times. This chain connects TRBV7-2 to TRBJ2-2, with D possibly called TRBD1 or TRBD2 (5 bases each). The CDR3 runs 14 residues. Trimming cost V 7 bases and J 4 bases, with 13 bases left between them. From germline, CDR1 is SGHTA and CDR2 FQGNSA. The CDR3 is CASTSRGVTGELFF. The CDR3 DNA sequence: TGTGCCAGCACCTCAAGGGGAGTCACCGGGGAGCTGTTTTTT.

The J gene is TRBJ2-7, the V gene TRBV4-3; 11 bases line up with TRBD1. The length of the CDR3 is 16 residues. V trimming: 0 bases; J trimming: 2 bases; junction bases outside the gene matches: 3. Germline CDR1 LGHNA, CDR2 YSLEER. In nucleotides, the CDR3 is TGCGCCAGCAGCCAAGAGGGGACAGGGGGGACCTACGAGCAGTACTTC. Translation gives CASSQEGTGGTYEQYF.

V usage is TRBV6-4 and J usage is TRBJ1-6; D not certain. From germline, CDR1 is MRHNA and CDR2 SNTAGT. The CDR3 loop spans 14 amino acids. Trimming removed 2 bases from V and 7 bases from J, with 9 bases in between. CDR3 in amino acids: CASSDGDLNSPLHF. The CDR3 region has the DNA TGTGCCAGCAGTGACGGGGATCTGAATTCACCCCTCCACTTT.

J is TRBJ2-7 and V is TRBV4-1; 7 bases align to TRBD1. Germline V gives CDR1 MGHRA, CDR2 YSYEKL. V dropped 1 base and J dropped 4; count of bases not matched to a gene: 10. The CDR3 totals 16 residues. CDR3 protein: CASSQGGDRVTYEQYF. CDR3 DNA sequence: TGCGCCAGCAGCCAAGGGGGCGACAGGGTAACTTACGAGCAGTACTTC.

A few counts support this clonotype. V is TRBV12-3 or TRBV12-4 and J is TRBJ2-7; 9 nucleotides align to TRBD2. The V gene end was trimmed by 2 bases and the J gene end by 3 bases; junction bases not matched to a gene: 5. CDR3 size: 15 residues. The CDR3 spells CASSLLASGDYEQYF. DNA of the CDR3: TGTGCCAGCAGTTTATTGGCTAGCGGGGACTACGAGCAGTACTTC.

This clonotype has only a few counts. The chain recombines TRBV6-1 with TRBJ2-5, with D perhaps TRBD1 or TRBD2 (5 bases each). CDR1 and CDR2 (germline): MNHNS, SASEGT. The CDR3 loop spans 14 amino acids. Trimming shortened V by 1 base and J by 5 bases, and 11 bases separated the two germline ends. The CDR3 DNA sequence: TGTGCCAGCAGTGAAGTGGGGGACGAGGAGACCCAGTACTTC. Protein product: CASSEVGDEETQYF.

In its sample, this clonotype was seen a few times. The chain has TRBV6-2 or TRBV6-3 and TRBJ2-7; a possible D gene is TRBD1 (5 bases). The CDR3 consists of 14 residues. Looked up from germline, CDR1 is MNHEY and CDR2 is SVGEGT. V dropped 7 bases and J dropped 6 bases, with 19 bases sitting between them. CDR3 protein: CASNPAATQGEQYF. The CDR3 DNA is TGTGCCAGCAACCCGGCGGCCACCCAGGGCGAGCAGTACTTC.

This clonotype has ten or more counts. The chain links TRBV6-2 or TRBV6-3 to TRBJ2-7; D uncertain. The ends were cut back, 0 bases at V and 3 bases at J, with 6 bases in the middle. The CDR3 runs to 13 residues. CDR1 and CDR2 (germline): MNHEY, SVGEGT. The CDR3: CASSYSRGYEQYF. The CDR3 DNA follows: TGTGCCAGCAGTTACTCGAGAGGCTACGAGCAGTACTTC.